The rows below give T cell receptor beta chains drawn from one sample of a study of T cell responses to AZD1222 COVID-19 vaccine. The data were produced by immunoSEQ multiplex PCR, yet TCRdb's version contains in-frame clones alone and is incomplete. The sample carries tens of thousands of clones, around 85% recorded once. The sample in question was peripheral blood, obtained on day 0 of MenACWY control vaccination. Source of these receptors: an adult in good health. The CDR3 runs from the conserved cysteine through the conserved F or W. A D gene is named only where the DNA matches it firmly. Only some rows state a clone size, as once, few, many or a class for expanded clones.

TGTGCCAGCAGCGGGAACAGGGGGAATTCACCCCTCCACTTT | CASSGNRGNSPLHF | NA | TRBJ1-6 | TRBD1 | TRBV9
TGCAGTGCTAGTGTGTCGGCAAACAATGAGCAGTTCTTC | CSASVSANNEQFF | NA | TRBJ2-1 | NA | TRBV20-1
TGTGCCAGTAGTATAGGCGGGGGCAGCACAGATACGCAGTATTTT | CASSIGGGSTDTQYF | NA | TRBJ2-3 | NA | TRBV19
TGTGCCAGCACCCTTTCAGGGGGCCTGGGAGAGCAGTTCTTC | CASTLSGGLGEQFF | once | TRBJ2-1 | TRBD1 | TRBV9
TGTGCCAGCAGTTTGACTAGCGGCCCCTACGAGCAGTACTTC | CASSLTSGPYEQYF | NA | TRBJ2-7 | TRBD2 | TRBV27
TGCGCCAGCAGTCAATCCCACGGAACCTTCTCTGGGGCCAACGTCCTGACTTTC | CASSQSHGTFSGANVLTF | NA | TRBJ2-6 | NA | TRBV23-1
TGCGCCAGCCACCTTGAGGGGATCGGAGGAGGCTACACCTTC | CASHLEGIGGGYTF | NA | TRBJ1-2 | NA | TRBV5-1
TGTGCCAGCAGCCCCGGCCGGGGAACTGAAGCTTTCTTT | CASSPGRGTEAFF | NA | TRBJ1-1 | NA | TRBV6-5
TGCAGCGTTGAAGGAAACCGGGACAGGCGATACAATGAGCAGTTCTTC | CSVEGNRDRRYNEQFF | NA | TRBJ2-1 | TRBD1 | TRBV29-1
TGCGCCAGCAGCTTTAACGCCTCCCCTGATTCACCCCTCCACTTT | CASSFNASPDSPLHF | NA | TRBJ1-6 | NA | TRBV5-1
TGTGCCAGCAGTCCCGCCTCCGACAGTGCTGCTTTCTTT | CASSPASDSAAFF | NA | TRBJ1-1 | NA | TRBV6-5
TGCGCCAGCAGAGCCGGGACAGCGAACACTGAAGCTTTCTTT | CASRAGTANTEAFF | NA | TRBJ1-1 | TRBD1 | TRBV10-1
TGTGCCAGCAGCTTAATAGGGGGCGCGGGCTACACCTTC | CASSLIGGAGYTF | once | TRBJ1-2 | TRBD1 | TRBV11-2
TGTGCCAGCACCGGGGCGGGACTAGCGGGAGTAAGTGACACCGGGGAGCTGTTTTTT | CASTGAGLAGVSDTGELFF | NA | TRBJ2-2 | TRBD2 | TRBV28
TGTGCCAGCAGCCAAGGCATAGAGGGGGCTGATGGCTACACCTTC | CASSQGIEGADGYTF | NA | TRBJ1-2 | TRBD1 | TRBV4-2
TGTGCCAGCAGCCAAGATAGGTGGGGAAGGACTGAAGCTTTCTTT | CASSQDRWGRTEAFF | NA | TRBJ1-1 | NA | TRBV14
TGCGCCAGCAGCCAAGCGGGGACTAGATTGGAGACCCAGTACTTC | CASSQAGTRLETQYF | NA | TRBJ2-5 | TRBD2 | TRBV4-1
TGTGCCAGCAGCACGGGACTAGCGGGAGCTGAGGTCGGGGAGCTGTTTTTT | CASSTGLAGAEVGELFF | NA | TRBJ2-2 | TRBD2 | TRBV5-6
TGCGCCAGCAGGGCACCCGGGACCAAGGTCCGGGAGCAGTTCTTC | CASRAPGTKVREQFF | once | TRBJ2-1 | NA | TRBV5-1
TGCGCCAGCAGCTCGGAGGGGTATGGCTACACCTTC | CASSSEGYGYTF | NA | TRBJ1-2 | NA | TRBV5-1
TGTGCCAGTAGTGCACTAGCGGGGGGCGCAGATACGCAGTATTTT | CASSALAGGADTQYF | NA | TRBJ2-3 | TRBD2 | TRBV19
TGTGCCAGCAGTCCCGGCCTGGCGCAAGCTTTCTTT | CASSPGLAQAFF | NA | TRBJ1-1 | NA | TRBV12-3/TRBV12-4
TGTGCCAGCAGACCGAGACAGGGGGTGAATCAGCCCCAGCATTTT | CASRPRQGVNQPQHF | NA | TRBJ1-5 | TRBD1 | TRBV6-5
TGTGCCAGCAGTGAAGCGGGGGAAAACTATGGCTACACCTTC | CASSEAGENYGYTF | NA | TRBJ1-2 | NA | TRBV6-1
TGCGCCAGCAGCTCAAAAAACCCGGAACGAAGCTCTGGGGCCAACGTCCTGACTTTC | CASSSKNPERSSGANVLTF | NA | TRBJ2-6 | NA | TRBV5-1
TGCGCCAGCAGTTCTATCTTGGGCGGACTGCTCTTC | CASSSILGGLLF | NA | TRBJ2-1 | NA | TRBV5-1
TGTGCCACCAGTGATTTGAGGACTAGCGGGAACACAGATACGCAGTATTTT | CATSDLRTSGNTDTQYF | NA | TRBJ2-3 | TRBD2 | TRBV24-1
TGTGCCAGCAGCCCCCCGCTGGGACTAGATAACAGTGAGCAGTTCTTC | CASSPPLGLDNSEQFF | once | TRBJ2-1 | TRBD2 | TRBV9